The T cell receptor (beta chain) described here comes from a study of cytomegalovirus exposure and HLA in healthy donors. Study in general: Earlier sequencing of about 179 million T cells yielded approximately 100 million unique TCR beta sequences.

The CDR3 totals 17 residues. Unmatched junction bases numbered 14, after V lost 6 bases and J lost 3 bases. Germline CDR1 is SGHTA and CDR2 is FQGNSA. Findings and caveats of the study: In an earlier analysis, productive rearrangement rates for most beta V segments clustered near 90% or 30%. Later analysis identified a missense DCLRE1C variant that was linked to TCR beta V- and J-gene trimming. There were some V segments, including TRBV6-2 and TRBV6-3, excluded as indistinguishable.

PCR used 60 Vbeta primers and 13 Jbeta primers. TCRdb's table, derived via immunoSEQ multiplex PCR, lists solely in-frame clones and lacks some. The table shows some 190,000 clones, with 65% to 85% occurring only once. With respect to this clone: What it recognizes is unknown.

The rearrangement joins TRBV7-2 to TRBJ2-1; 7 nucleotides agree with TRBD2. This sequence was found in a boy aged 2 to 10 in good health and CMV-seronegative. The specimen sequenced was PBMCs. This CDR3 reads CASSSSRSRGGYNEQFF. CDR3 nucleotide sequence: TGTGCCAGCAGTTCGTCTAGGTCCCGCGGGGGCTACAATGAGCAGTTCTTC.